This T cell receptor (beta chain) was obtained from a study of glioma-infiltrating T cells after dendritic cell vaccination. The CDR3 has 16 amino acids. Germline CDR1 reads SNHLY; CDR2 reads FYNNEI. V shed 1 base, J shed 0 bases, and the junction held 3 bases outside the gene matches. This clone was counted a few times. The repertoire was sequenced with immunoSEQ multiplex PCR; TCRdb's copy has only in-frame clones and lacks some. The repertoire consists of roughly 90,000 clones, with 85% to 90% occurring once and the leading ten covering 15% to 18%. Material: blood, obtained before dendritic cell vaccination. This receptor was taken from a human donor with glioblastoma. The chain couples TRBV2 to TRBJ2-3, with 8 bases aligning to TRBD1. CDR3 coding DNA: TGTGCCAGCAGTGAAGGGGACAGGACTAGCACAGATACGCAGTATTTT. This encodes CASSEGDRTSTDTQYF.